This T cell receptor (beta chain) stems from a study of T cell responses to AZD1222 COVID-19 vaccine. Notes on this clone: Its antigen is not known.

Study-level points and caveats: Unmutated variant regions are reportedly the target of nearly half of TCRs that are spike-specific. Seropositive status at baseline applied to only 6 or 7 AZD1222 recipients. White British ancestry dominated among donors, who included more females, and clonal diversity was possibly underestimated.

TCRdb keeps only in-frame clones here, not all; method: immunoSEQ multiplex PCR. The repertoire holds 30,000 to 50,000 clones, with about 88% as singletons. There are 16 residues in the CDR3. The V gene's germline CDR1 is SEHNR and CDR2 FQNEAQ (reference sequence). V was trimmed by 1 base and J by 4 bases, leaving 17 bases between them. The sequenced sample was peripheral blood, obtained 28 days after the second dose of the MenACWY control vaccine. The clonotype comes from an adult who received the MenACWY meningococcal vaccine as a control. The rearrangement uses TRBV7-9 and TRBJ2-7, with D perhaps matching TRBD2 (5 bases). The CDR3 protein is CASSLVVGPSPYEQYF. The CDR3 nucleotides read TGTGCCAGCAGCTTAGTTGTGGGCCCTAGCCCATACGAGCAGTACTTC.